The rows below give T cell receptor beta chains drawn from one sample of a study of CD8 T cells in Susac syndrome. TCRdb reprocessed the immunoSEQ multiplex PCR reads via MiXCR and lists one record per CDR3 protein. The table shows some 120,000 distinct CDR3 sequences, with approximately 96% occurring only once. Sequencing was done on a sample of CD4+ T cells from PBMCs. These receptors were collected from a human donor in good health. Both conserved end residues are part of each CDR3. Each record gives: V gene, J gene, D gene, clone size, CDR3 protein, CDR3 DNA. D genes are given only for firm matches. Part of the rows lack a size; the others show once, few, many or a class for expanded clones.

v_call: TRBV5-1
j_call: TRBJ2-1
d_call: .
clone_size: .
cdr3_aa: CASSLGTGSYNEQFF
cdr3_nt: TGCGCCAGCAGCTTGGGGACGGGCTCCTACAATGAGCAGTTCTTC

v_call: TRBV11-3
j_call: TRBJ2-4
d_call: .
clone_size: .
cdr3_aa: CASSLSPENIQYF
cdr3_nt: TGTGCCAGCAGCTTATCCCCAGAAAACATTCAGTACTTC

v_call: TRBV19
j_call: TRBJ1-5
d_call: .
clone_size: .
cdr3_aa: CASRLGRINQPQHF
cdr3_nt: TGTGCCAGTAGATTGGGCAGGATAAATCAGCCCCAGCATTTT

v_call: TRBV27
j_call: TRBJ2-2
d_call: .
clone_size: .
cdr3_aa: CASSLMPSVQTGELFF
cdr3_nt: TGTGCCAGCAGTTTAATGCCCAGCGTACAGACCGGGGAGCTGTTTTTT

v_call: TRBV29-1
j_call: TRBJ1-1
d_call: TRBD1
clone_size: .
cdr3_aa: CSGAWTGTEAFF
cdr3_nt: TGCAGCGGTGCCTGGACAGGCACTGAAGCTTTCTTT

v_call: TRBV18
j_call: TRBJ1-1
d_call: .
clone_size: .
cdr3_aa: CASLNLNTEAFF
cdr3_nt: TGTGCCAGCTTAAACCTCAACACTGAAGCTTTCTTT

v_call: TRBV30
j_call: TRBJ1-1
d_call: .
clone_size: .
cdr3_aa: CAWSVKGSNTEAFF
cdr3_nt: TGTGCCTGGAGTGTTAAAGGATCGAACACTGAAGCTTTCTTT

v_call: TRBV19
j_call: TRBJ2-3
d_call: .
clone_size: .
cdr3_aa: CASSRDPGADTQYF
cdr3_nt: TGTGCCAGTAGTAGGGACCCCGGCGCAGATACGCAGTATTTT

v_call: TRBV4-2
j_call: TRBJ2-3
d_call: .
clone_size: few
cdr3_aa: CASSPYASTDTQYF
cdr3_nt: TGTGCCAGCAGCCCGTATGCTAGCACAGATACGCAGTATTTT

v_call: TRBV5-6
j_call: TRBJ1-3
d_call: .
clone_size: .
cdr3_aa: CASGAGFGNTIYF
cdr3_nt: TGTGCCAGCGGCGCGGGTTTTGGAAACACCATATATTTT

v_call: TRBV12-3/TRBV12-4
j_call: TRBJ2-2
d_call: TRBD1
clone_size: .
cdr3_aa: CASSPRTGDTGELFF
cdr3_nt: TGTGCCAGCAGTCCAAGGACAGGGGACACCGGGGAGCTGTTTTTT

v_call: TRBV30
j_call: TRBJ2-2
d_call: .
clone_size: .
cdr3_aa: CAWSVSDSFTGELFF
cdr3_nt: TGTGCCTGGAGTGTGTCGGACTCCTTCACCGGGGAGCTGTTTTTT

v_call: TRBV7-2
j_call: TRBJ1-1
d_call: TRBD1
clone_size: once
cdr3_aa: CASSPDRTNTEAFF
cdr3_nt: TGTGCCAGCAGCCCGGACAGGACGAACACTGAAGCTTTCTTT

v_call: TRBV7-2
j_call: TRBJ2-1
d_call: TRBD2
clone_size: .
cdr3_aa: CASSLASGGRSYNEQFF
cdr3_nt: TGTGCCAGCAGCTTAGCGTCTGGCGGGAGATCCTACAATGAGCAGTTCTTC